This TCR beta chain was recorded in a study of blood T cells in healthy people across ages. Alongside a J-beta primer mix, a sample-barcoded 5' primer served in a second PCR lasting about 6 to 12 cycles. Every cDNA molecule bore a tag from a template-switch adaptor containing 12 random nucleotides. TCRdb analysed the 5' RACE reads with MiXCR anew, one entry per CDR3 protein. The table lists 600,000 to 1,000,000 distinct CDR3 sequences, 20% to 25% of them singletons, with under 4.5% in the top ten. The ends were cut back, 2 bases at V and 7 bases at J, with 9 bases in the middle. CDR3 length: 13 residues. Germline CDR1 is MNHEY and CDR2 is SMNVEV (reference sequence). These sequences were also reported in another study, on T cells of mothers and their children. This second study says: Study donors consisted of three healthy Caucasian mothers and their six children.

The source of this sequence is a boy younger than 18 in good health. The sample comprised blood. The chain couples TRBV27 to TRBJ1-5; D not resolved. CDR3 protein: CASSLSFRQPQHF. The CDR3 DNA reads as TGTGCCAGCAGTTTAAGCTTTCGACAGCCCCAGCATTTT.